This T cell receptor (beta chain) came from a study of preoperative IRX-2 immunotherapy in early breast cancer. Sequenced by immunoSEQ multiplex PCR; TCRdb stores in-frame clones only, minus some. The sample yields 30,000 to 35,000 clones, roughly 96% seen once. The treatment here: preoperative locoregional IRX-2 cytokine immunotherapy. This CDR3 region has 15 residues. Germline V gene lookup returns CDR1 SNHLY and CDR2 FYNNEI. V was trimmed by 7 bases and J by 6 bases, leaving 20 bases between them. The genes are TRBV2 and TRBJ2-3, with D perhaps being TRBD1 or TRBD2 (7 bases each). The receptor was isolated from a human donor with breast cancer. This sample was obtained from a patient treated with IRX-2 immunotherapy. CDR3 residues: CASKSGELRGDTQYF. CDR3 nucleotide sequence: TGTGCCAGCAAGAGCGGGGAGCTCAGGGGGGATACGCAGTATTTT. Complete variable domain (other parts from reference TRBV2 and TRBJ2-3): EPEVTQTPSHQVTQMGQEVILRCVPISNHLYFYWYRQILGQKVEFLVSFYNNEISEKSEIFDDQFSVERPDGSNFTLKIRSTKLEDSAMYFCASKSGELRGDTQYFGPGTRLTVL.